This T cell receptor (beta chain) was obtained from a study of cytomegalovirus exposure and HLA in healthy donors. The CDR3 is 16 residues long. Germline V gene sequence: CDR1 LGHNA, CDR2 YNFKEQ. V dropped 0 bases and J dropped 0; count of bases not matched to a gene: 1. Sequenced by immunoSEQ multiplex PCR; TCRdb stores in-frame clones only, minus some. The table has some 76,000 clones, about 93% seen once. The sequence derives from a woman aged 18-29 years in good health and CMV-seronegative. The V gene is TRBV4-2, the J gene TRBJ2-1; TRBD1 matches 8 bases. The source material was PBMCs. The CDR3 bases are TGTGCCAGCAGCCAAGAGGGGACAGGCTCCTACAATGAGCAGTTCTTC. This sequence encodes CASSQEGTGSYNEQFF.